The sequence of this T cell receptor (beta chain) was determined in a study of cytomegalovirus exposure and HLA in healthy donors. Samples came from healthy bone marrow donors. Vbeta (60) and Jbeta (13) primers were used in the PCR. The method was immunoSEQ multiplex PCR; TCRdb's version includes in-frame clones alone and lacks a portion of them. The table records fewer than 150,000 clones, 60% to 85% of them present only once. V dropped 4 bases and J dropped 9 bases, with 9 bases sitting between them. Germline assignment: CDR1 SGHTA and CDR2 FQGNSA. CDR3 length: 12 residues. The receptor was derived from a male donor in good health and CMV-seronegative. The sequencing input was PBMCs. The V call is TRBV7-2, the J call TRBJ2-2; D might be TRBD1 (6 bases). CDR3 amino acids: CASSSRGRELFF. The CDR3 coding sequence is TGTGCCAGCAGCTCCAGGGGTCGGGAGCTGTTTTTT.